This passage covers 10 T cell receptor beta chains from one sample sequenced in a study of identical twins (dated by TCRdb to 2015 to 2016). The library was prepared using 5' RACE. The instrument was an Illumina HiSeq 2000. TCRdb reprocessed the public reads (quality trimming at Q25 with fastp, clone calling with MiXCR) and kept in-frame beta chains. Each entry is one CDR3 protein sequence, shown with its most common DNA and genes. For this sample there are 400,000 to 500,000 distinct CDR3 sequences; around 15% appear just once. Approximately 1% of the sample comes from the top ten. The sample was also linked to a second study, of yellow fever vaccine responses in identical twins.

The specimen sequenced was CD4+ T cells sorted from blood. The receptors stem from a woman aged 18-35 years in good health.

The chain combines TRBV20-1 with TRBJ2-7; 8 bases match TRBD2. After removal of 5 bases from V and 3 bases from J, the junction contained 3 bases not matched to a gene. Germline values: CDR1 DFQATT, CDR2 SNEGSKA (reference sequence). The CDR3 runs to 12 residues. The CDR3 nucleotides are TGCAGTGCTGGCGGGACTAGCTACGAGCAGTACTTC. Its protein product is CSAGGTSYEQYF.

This clonotype was observed a handful of times. The genes are TRBV6-5 and TRBJ2-6; 7 bases are shared with TRBD1. CDR3 length: 15 amino acids. The germline gives CDR1 MNHEY, CDR2 SVGAGI. V shed 2 bases, J shed 2 bases, and the junction held 0 bases outside the gene matches. CDR3 protein: CASSYDRAGANVLTF. The CDR3 DNA sequence: TGTGCCAGCAGTTACGACAGGGCTGGGGCCAACGTCCTGACTTTC.

V usage is TRBV12-3 or TRBV12-4 and J usage is TRBJ1-5; D is uncertain. V shed 5 bases and J shed 7 bases, with 9 bases lying between them. This CDR3 has 12 residues. The CDR3 loop is CASSPDGQPQHF. CDR3 DNA: TGTGCCAGCAGTCCAGACGGGCAGCCCCAGCATTTT.

This clonotype was observed a few times. The chain recombines TRBV7-2 with TRBJ2-7, with TRBD2 as a possible D gene (6 bases). Trimming removed 6 bases from V and 0 bases from J, with 12 bases in between. Per the germline V gene, CDR1 is SGHTA and CDR2 is FQGNSA. The CDR3 extends over 14 amino acids. The CDR3 is CASRFGGASYEQYF. The CDR3 region has the DNA TGTGCCAGCAGATTCGGCGGGGCCTCCTACGAGCAGTACTTC.

At least ten counts were recorded for this clonotype. The rearrangement joins TRBV4-1 to TRBJ2-7; the D gene could be TRBD1 or TRBD2 (5 bases each). Looked up from germline, CDR1 is MGHRA and CDR2 is YSYEKL. This CDR3 spans 15 amino acids. Trimming shortened V by 4 bases and J by 0 bases, and 13 bases separated the two germline ends. CDR3 protein: CASSRNRDASYEQYF. CDR3 DNA: TGCGCCAGCAGCCGGAACCGGGACGCCTCCTACGAGCAGTACTTC.

This chain connects TRBV5-6 to TRBJ1-1; maybe TRBD1 (5 bases). This CDR3 spans 15 amino acids. The germline V gene encodes CDR1 SGHDT and CDR2 YYEEEE. Trimming removed 4 bases at V and 3 bases at J, with 16 bases between. This chain's CDR3 is CASSPPGGWYTEAFF. CDR3 DNA sequence: TGTGCCAGCAGCCCGCCTGGGGGTTGGTACACTGAAGCTTTCTTT.

The chain carries TRBV6-1 and TRBJ2-2; the match to TRBD2 covers 7 bases. This CDR3 region has 15 residues. Germline loops: CDR1 MNHNS, CDR2 SASEGT. The V and J ends lost 3 bases and 3 bases, in that order; junction bases with no gene match: 4. CDR3 loop: CASSEASGYTGELFF. The DNA for the CDR3 is TGTGCCAGCAGTGAGGCTAGCGGATACACCGGGGAGCTGTTTTTT.

This clonotype appeared a few times. V and J are TRBV28 and TRBJ1-1; D not certain. Trimming pared 3 bases from V and 1 base from J, leaving 9 bases between. The CDR3 consists of 14 residues. Germline V gene lookup returns CDR1 MDHEN and CDR2 SYDVKM. CDR3 nucleotides: TGTGCCAGCAGTTTTCCGGCGAAGAACACTGAAGCTTTCTTT. Translating it yields CASSFPAKNTEAFF.

This clonotype showed up many times. The V gene is TRBV6-5, the J gene TRBJ2-3; 8 bases are shared with TRBD1. Unmatched junction bases numbered 7, after V lost 4 bases and J lost 7 bases. Looked up from germline, CDR1 is MNHEY and CDR2 is SVGAGI. This CDR3 is 14 amino acids long. CDR3 in DNA: TGTGCCAGCAGTTTCGGGACAGGTCAGAATACGCAGTATTTT. This codes for CASSFGTGQNTQYF.

CDR3 in amino acids: CASSEWGGAGGYNEQFF. The DNA of the CDR3 is TGTGCCAGCAGTGAATGGGGTGGAGCGGGGGGTTACAATGAGCAGTTCTTC. J is TRBJ2-1 and V is TRBV25-1, with 9 bases fitting TRBD2. V dropped 1 base and J dropped 4; count of bases not matched to a gene: 8. Per germline, CDR1 MGHDK and CDR2 SYGVNS. The CDR3 loop spans 17 amino acids.